This TCR beta chain was documented in a study of breast tumors, draining lymph nodes, adjacent tissues. Axillary draining lymph nodes of breast cancer patients supplied the node samples. This clonotype has a count of ten or more. TCRdb itself ran the multiplex PCR reads through MiXCR, one entry per CDR3 protein. The sample comprises around 110,000 distinct CDR3 sequences, about 30% of which are singletons, and approximately 5% rests with the top ten. The CDR3 totals 17 residues. Trimming cost V 4 bases and J 0 bases, with 16 bases left between them. The germline CDR1 and CDR2 sequences are ENHRY and SYGVKD.

The sequence was obtained from a female donor with breast cancer. Some clones in this sample may be carry-over from other donors' samples. The genes are TRBV10-3 and TRBJ1-3, with a tentative D call TRBD1 (6 bases). Sequencing used axillary lymph node tissue. CDR3 DNA sequence: TGTGCCATCAGTGGACAGGTGGTCGGTCTCTCTGGAAACACCATATATTTT. It translates to CAISGQVVGLSGNTIYF.